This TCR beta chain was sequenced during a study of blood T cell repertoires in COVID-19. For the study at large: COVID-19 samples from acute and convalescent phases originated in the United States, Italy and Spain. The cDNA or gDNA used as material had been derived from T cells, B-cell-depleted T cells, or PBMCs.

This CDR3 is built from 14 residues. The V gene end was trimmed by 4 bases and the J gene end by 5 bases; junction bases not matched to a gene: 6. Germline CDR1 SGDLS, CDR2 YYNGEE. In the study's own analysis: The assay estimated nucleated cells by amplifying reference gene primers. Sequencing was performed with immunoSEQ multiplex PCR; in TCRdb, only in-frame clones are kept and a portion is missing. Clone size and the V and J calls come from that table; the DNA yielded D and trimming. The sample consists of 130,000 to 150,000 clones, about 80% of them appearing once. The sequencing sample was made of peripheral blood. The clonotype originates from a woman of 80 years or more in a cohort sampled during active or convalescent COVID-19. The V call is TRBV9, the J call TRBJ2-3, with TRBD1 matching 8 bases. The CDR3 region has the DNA TGTGCCAGCAGCCTAAGAACAGGGGGAGATACGCAGTATTTT. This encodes CASSLRTGGDTQYF.